These 19 T cell receptor beta chains share one sample of origin, sequenced in a study of control samples from healthy donors and cancer patients. Clones were sequenced by immunoSEQ multiplex PCR, and TCRdb holds only the in-frame ones, with some missing. The table lists over 80,000 clones, about 79% of them singletons, with 8% to 11% in the top ten. The sequenced sample consisted of blood. The receptors originated from a woman in her thirties in good health.

J is TRBJ1-2 and V is TRBV20-1; 10 bases are a match to TRBD1. In germline, CDR1 is DFQATT, CDR2 SNEGSKA (reference sequence). This CDR3 has 15 amino acids. Trimming removed 3 bases from V and 6 bases from J; junction bases left unmatched: 10. The CDR3: CSASDPGQGRDGYTF. The CDR3, as DNA: TGCAGTGCTAGTGACCCGGGACAGGGGAGAGATGGCTACACCTTC.

The V call is TRBV7-8, the J call TRBJ2-3; TRBD2 matches at 10 bases. V trimming: 7 bases; J trimming: 4 bases; junction bases outside the gene matches: 8. This CDR3 comprises 15 residues. CDR1 is SGHVS, CDR2 FQNEAQ, per germline. CDR3 nucleotide sequence: TGTGCCAGCAACCGAGCGGGGGGGCCGGCAGATACGCAGTATTTT. It yields the protein CASNRAGGPADTQYF.

The chain carries TRBV5-1 and TRBJ2-2, with D tentatively TRBD1 (6 bases). V lost 0 bases to trimming and J lost 4 bases, with 10 bases between them. Germline loops: CDR1 SGHRS, CDR2 YFSETQ. This CDR3 spans 15 amino acids. The CDR3 DNA is TGCGCCAGCAGCTTGGACAGGGTTCGCACCGGGGAGCTGTTTTTT. Translated: CASSLDRVRTGELFF.

The chain uses TRBV7-8 and TRBJ1-6; D not certain. Looked up from germline, CDR1 is SGHVS and CDR2 is FQNEAQ. The V end lost 1 base, the J end lost 6 bases, and 4 bases lay between the germline ends. The CDR3 spans 13 residues. This CDR3 reads CASSLESNSPLHF. The CDR3, as DNA: TGTGCCAGCAGCTTAGAGAGTAATTCACCCCTCCACTTT.

This chain connects TRBV19 to TRBJ1-2; no firm D call. Trimming shortened V by 0 bases and J by 8 bases, and 10 bases separated the two germline ends. Germline CDR1 is LNHDA and CDR2 is SQIVND (reference sequence). The CDR3 spans 13 residues. The CDR3 DNA is TGTGCCAGTAGTATAGAAAGACGTTCCGGCTACACCTTC. Translating it yields CASSIERRSGYTF. Drawing the rest from reference TRBV19 and TRBJ1-2, the complete variable domain is DGGITQSPKYLFRKEGQNVTLSCEQNLNHDAMYWYRQDPGQGLRLIYYSQIVNDFQKGDIAEGYSVSREKKESFPLTVTSAQKNPTAFYLCASSIERRSGYTFGSGTRLTVV.

This clone was found a few times. This chain links TRBV6-4 with TRBJ2-6; a possible D gene is TRBD2 (6 bases). Germline V gene sequence: CDR1 MRHNA, CDR2 SNTAGT. This CDR3 is 15 amino acids long. V lost 3 bases to trimming and J lost 0 bases, with 6 bases between them. Here the CDR3 DNA reads TGTGCCAGCAGTGAGGGGGGCTCTGGGGCCAACGTCCTGACTTTC. This codes for CASSEGGSGANVLTF.

This chain connects TRBV4-1 to TRBJ2-3; 8 bases align to TRBD2. Per the germline V gene, CDR1 is MGHRA and CDR2 is YSYEKL. The CDR3 contains 16 residues. V dropped 0 bases and J dropped 0; count of bases not matched to a gene: 2. Written as DNA, the CDR3 is TGCGCCAGCAGCCAAGAGAGCGGGGGTAGCACAGATACGCAGTATTTT. Translation gives CASSQESGGSTDTQYF.

The chain uses TRBV6-1 and TRBJ1-5; D is uncertain. The CDR3 totals 15 residues. Trimming took off 2 bases at V and 1 base at J, with 9 bases between the two ends. Germline V gene data show CDR1 as MNHNS and CDR2 as SASEGT. CDR3: CASSEIWQSNQPQHF. The CDR3 DNA is TGTGCCAGCAGTGAAATTTGGCAGAGCAATCAGCCCCAGCATTTT.

V usage is TRBV6-7 and J usage is TRBJ1-1; the match to TRBD1 covers 9 bases. TRBV6-7 is identified as an open reading frame with a role that is uncertain. The CDR3 totals 18 residues. V gave up 2 bases and J gave up 1 base; unmatched junction bases: 11. In nucleotides, the CDR3 is TGTGCCAGCAGTTACACCACCGGGACAGGGCTGGAGAACACTGAAGCTTTCTTT. It translates to CASSYTTGTGLENTEAFF.

The V gene is TRBV7-2, the J gene TRBJ2-3; 8 bases are shared with TRBD2. CDR1 and CDR2 (germline): SGHTA, FQGNSA. The length of the CDR3 is 12 residues. Germline trimming cut 8 bases from V and 5 bases from J; bases unmatched to any gene: 3. CDR3 sequence (DNA): TGTGCCAGCGGAGCGGGGGTAGATACGCAGTATTTT. This gives the protein CASGAGVDTQYF. Looking up the rest from reference TRBV7-2 and TRBJ2-3 gives the full variable domain: GAGVSQSPSNKVTEKGKDVELRCDPISGHTALYWYRQSLGQGLEFLIYFQGNSAPDKSGLPSDRFSAERTGGSVSTLTIQRTQQEDSAVYLCASGAGVDTQYFGPGTRLTVL.

Here the CDR3 DNA reads TGTGCCGCCGGCGGTTTTAACAATGAGCAGTTCTTC. Its translation: CAAGGFNNEQFF. The V call is TRBV30, the J call TRBJ2-1; D remains unclear. The V and J ends lost 8 bases and 5 bases respectively, with 13 bases between them. The length of the CDR3 is 12 residues. Germline CDR1 GTSNPN, CDR2 SVGIG (reference sequence). Complete variable domain (other parts from reference TRBV30 and TRBJ2-1): SQTIHQWPATLVQPVGSPLSLECTVEGTSNPNLYWYRQAAGRGLQLLFYSVGIGQISSEVPQNLSASRPQDRQFILSSKKLLLSDSGFYLCAAGGFNNEQFFGPGTRLTVL.

The gene calls are TRBV27 and TRBJ2-6; 15 positions agree with TRBD2. After removal of 5 bases from V and 4 bases from J, the junction contained 9 bases not matched to a gene. In germline, CDR1 is MNHEY, CDR2 SMNVEV (reference sequence). The CDR3 loop spans 19 amino acids. CDR3 nucleotide sequence: TGTGCCAGCAGTACCTTGGGACTAGCGGGGGGACCAGGGGCCAACGTCCTGACTTTC. It yields the protein CASSTLGLAGGPGANVLTF.

This clone was observed a few times. This sequence joins TRBV2 and TRBJ1-1; D is ambiguous. Trimming stripped 4 bases from V and 0 bases from J, with 9 bases between. The CDR3 has 14 residues. Germline CDR1 reads SNHLY; CDR2 reads FYNNEI. CDR3 DNA: TGTGCCAGCAGTGTTCGGGAAATGAACACTGAAGCTTTCTTT. Protein sequence: CASSVREMNTEAFF. The full variable domain, its missing parts supplied by reference TRBV2 and TRBJ1-1, is EPEVTQTPSHQVTQMGQEVILRCVPISNHLYFYWYRQILGQKVEFLVSFYNNEISEKSEIFDDQFSVERPDGSNFTLKIRSTKLEDSAMYFCASSVREMNTEAFFGQGTRLTVV.

The chain carries TRBV2 and TRBJ1-1, with D maybe TRBD1 (6 bases). Germline assignment: CDR1 SNHLY and CDR2 FYNNEI. This CDR3 spans 15 amino acids. The V gene lost 1 base and the J gene lost 0 bases, with 9 bases spanning the gap. CDR3 bases: TGTGCCAGCAGTGAAGGACAGGCCATGAACACTGAAGCTTTCTTT. Its translation is CASSEGQAMNTEAFF.

This chain uses TRBV12-5 with TRBJ2-1; 9 bases agree with TRBD1. V lost 6 bases, J lost 5 bases, and 5 bases stayed unmatched. Germline values: CDR1 LGHNT, CDR2 FRNRAP. There are 14 residues in the CDR3. The chain's CDR3 is CASGRTGAHNEQFF. The CDR3 DNA is TGTGCTAGTGGGCGGACAGGGGCTCACAATGAGCAGTTCTTC.

The rearrangement links TRBV7-6 to TRBJ2-3; 9 bases agree with TRBD2. The V and J ends lost 1 base and 4 bases, in that order; junction bases with no gene match: 6. Germline CDR1 is SGHVS and CDR2 is FNYEAQ. This CDR3 has 16 residues. The CDR3 protein is CASSLGASGAADTQYF. In DNA, the CDR3 is TGTGCCAGCAGCTTAGGGGCTAGCGGGGCGGCAGATACGCAGTATTTT. Together with reference TRBV7-6 and TRBJ2-3, the CDR3 gives the full variable domain: GAGVSQSPRYKVTKRGQDVALRCDPISGHVSLYWYRQALGQGPEFLTYFNYEAQQDKSGLPNDRFSAERPEGSISTLTIQRTEQRDSAMYRCASSLGASGAADTQYFGPGTRLTVL.

The chain carries TRBV6-5 and TRBJ1-2; TRBD1 matches at 7 bases. V lost 7 bases and J lost 5; bases outside the gene matches: 4. This CDR3 is built from 12 residues. Germline loops: CDR1 MNHEY, CDR2 SVGAGI. The CDR3 coding sequence is TGTGCCAGCATGCAGACAGGGTATGGCTACACCTTC. Translation: CASMQTGYGYTF.

The V and J genes are TRBV5-1 and TRBJ1-4; D is uncertain. Trimming left V 0 bases short and J 0 bases short, with 6 bases between. The germline gives CDR1 SGHRS, CDR2 YFSETQ. There are 15 residues in the CDR3. The CDR3 here is CASSLGGPTNEKLFF. For the CDR3, the DNA is TGCGCCAGCAGCTTGGGAGGTCCAACTAATGAAAAACTGTTTTTT.

This chain joins TRBV11-2 and TRBJ2-7; D is unclear. Trimming left V 5 bases short and J 3 bases short, with 5 bases between. Germline V gene lookup returns CDR1 SGHAT and CDR2 FQNNGV. The CDR3 spans 11 residues. The CDR3 DNA follows: TGTGCCAGCAGCCTTGACTACGAGCAGTACTTC. Protein sequence: CASSLDYEQYF.